One sample yielded the 30 T cell receptor beta chains listed below, sequenced in a study of T cells in Graves' hyperthyroidism and ophthalmopathy. RNA transcripts were the template for amplifying TCR beta CDR3 regions. First-round RT-PCR targeting the TCR CDR3 was performed with the HTBI primer set. TCRdb used MiXCR to reprocess the multiplex PCR reads, holding one entry per CDR3 protein. The table has hundreds of thousands of distinct CDR3 sequences, about 20% seen once. Specimen: blood. All receptors derive from a middle-aged man with Graves' ophthalmopathy.

In its sample, this clonotype was seen a few times. V gene TRBV7-9 combines with J gene TRBJ2-1, with TRBD2 identical over 10 bases. The CDR3 loop spans 17 amino acids. Germline lookup yields CDR1 SEHNR and CDR2 FQNEAQ (reference sequence). V dropped 2 bases and J dropped 3; count of bases not matched to a gene: 7. CDR3 region: CASSLPGTSEYYNEQFF. Written as DNA, the CDR3 is TGTGCCAGCAGCTTACCCGGGACTAGCGAATACTACAATGAGCAGTTCTTC.

This sequence joins TRBV6-1 and TRBJ1-2; D unclear. The CDR3 has 15 amino acids. Germline V gene lookup returns CDR1 MNHNS and CDR2 SASEGT. Trimming removed 0 bases at V and 4 bases at J, with 12 bases between. The CDR3 DNA reads as TGTGCCAGCAGTGAAGCTAGCCGTCCAGGCTATGGCTACACCTTC. It translates to CASSEASRPGYGYTF.

This clonotype was observed a handful of times. The V call is TRBV30, the J call TRBJ1-3; the D is unclear. CDR1 and CDR2 from the germline V gene are GTSNPN and SVGIG (reference sequence). This CDR3 contains 14 residues. V lost 2 bases and J 0 bases, leaving 8 bases between the germline ends. Written as DNA, the CDR3 is TGTGCCTGGAGTCTATCCGTCTCTGGAAACACCATATATTTT. Its translation is CAWSLSVSGNTIYF. The full variable domain, its missing parts supplied by reference TRBV30 and TRBJ1-3, is SQTIHQWPATLVQPVGSPLSLECTVEGTSNPNLYWYRQAAGRGLQLLFYSVGIGQISSEVPQNLSASRPQDRQFILSSKKLLLSDSGFYLCAWSLSVSGNTIYFGEGSWLTVV.

The chain combines TRBV6-9 with TRBJ2-2; 7 bases align to TRBD1. This CDR3 has 17 residues. Germline assignment: CDR1 MNHGY and CDR2 SVAAGI. The ends lost 3 bases at V and 0 bases at J; junction bases unmatched: 7. The CDR3 sequence: CASSYLQGLANTGELFF. CDR3 sequence (DNA): TGTGCCAGCAGTTACCTACAGGGGTTAGCGAACACCGGGGAGCTGTTTTTT.

The J gene is TRBJ2-5, the V gene TRBV7-2; D may be TRBD2 (6 bases). This CDR3 spans 14 amino acids. Trimming pared 4 bases from V and 4 bases from J, leaving 13 bases between. Germline V CDR1 and CDR2: SGHTA, FQGNSA. The CDR3 here is CASSSWGDLETQYF. The CDR3 region has the DNA TGTGCCAGCAGCTCTTGGGGGGACTTAGAGACCCAGTACTTC.

This clonotype showed up just a few times. J is TRBJ2-2 and V is TRBV5-1; TRBD1 agrees at 9 bases. The J segment lost 1 base and the V segment lost 4 bases, leaving 8 bases of the junction unmatched. This CDR3 has 17 amino acids. The germline V gene encodes CDR1 SGHRS and CDR2 YFSETQ. CDR3 bases: TGCGCCAGCAGCCCGGACAGGGGCCTTAAGAACACCGGGGAGCTGTTTTTT. This codes for CASSPDRGLKNTGELFF.

This clonotype was seen many times. This chain uses TRBV5-1 with TRBJ2-3, with 7 nucleotides matching TRBD1. After removal of 3 bases from V and 5 bases from J, the junction contained 12 bases not matched to a gene. The CDR3 covers 16 residues. The germline V gene has CDR1 SGHRS and CDR2 YFSETQ. CDR3 coding DNA: TGCGCCAGCAGCTCGAACGTCGGGACAGTTCTAGATACGCAGTATTTT. It translates to CASSSNVGTVLDTQYF.

This clonotype turned up a few times. A much larger clonotype is one base distant, so this may be a read error. V gene TRBV12-3 or TRBV12-4 combines with J gene TRBJ2-7; 11 bases are shared with TRBD2. The CDR3 totals 14 residues. V dropped 5 bases and J dropped 5; count of bases not matched to a gene: 5. The CDR3 DNA sequence: TGTGCCAGCAGTATTAGCGGGGGGGTGGACGAGCAGTACTTC. As protein: CASSISGGVDEQYF.

The table lists this clonotype with a count of one. The gene calls are TRBV20-1 and TRBJ1-1, with D hard to call. The CDR3 spans 11 residues. The V end was cut by 8 bases, the J end by 4 bases, with 11 bases between. CDR1 and CDR2 (germline): DFQATT, SNEGSKA (reference sequence). The chain's CDR3 is CSSQRPTEAFF. CDR3 DNA: TGCAGTTCTCAGAGACCCACTGAAGCTTTCTTT.

In this sample, this clonotype turned up many times. V gene TRBV7-2 combines with J gene TRBJ2-3; D uncertain. This CDR3 comprises 15 residues. The germline V gene has CDR1 SGHTA and CDR2 FQGNSA. The V end was cut by 0 bases, the J end by 2 bases, with 9 bases between. CDR3 amino acids: CASSLAHLYTDTQYF. CDR3 coding DNA: TGTGCCAGCAGCTTAGCCCATCTTTACACAGATACGCAGTATTTT.

This clonotype was detected ten times or more. The V gene is TRBV20-1, the J gene TRBJ2-3; D unclear. V lost 5 bases and J 3 bases, leaving 15 bases between the germline ends. CDR1 and CDR2 (germline): DFQATT, SNEGSKA (reference sequence). The CDR3 covers 14 residues. The CDR3 DNA reads as TGCAGTGCTGAGGCGCTGGACGTAACAGATACGCAGTATTTT. It codes for CSAEALDVTDTQYF.

The genes are TRBV29-1 and TRBJ2-1; D possibly corresponds to TRBD2 (6 bases). The CDR3 extends over 14 amino acids. V lost 4 bases and J lost 2, with 12 bases in between. CDR1 and CDR2 (germline): SQVTM, ANQGSEA. The CDR3 sequence: CSVGGDLPYNEQFF. CDR3 in DNA: TGCAGCGTTGGGGGGGACCTCCCCTACAATGAGCAGTTCTTC.

The rearrangement links TRBV5-5 to TRBJ2-3; the D is unclear. The CDR3 length is 14 residues. Looked up from germline, CDR1 is SGHKS and CDR2 is YYEKEE (reference sequence). V shed 3 bases and J shed 4 bases, with 12 bases lying between them. Here the CDR3 DNA reads TGTGCCAGCAGCTCATCCGGGTCCCCAGATACGCAGTATTTT. Translation: CASSSSGSPDTQYF.

In its sample, this clonotype was seen many times. The CDR3, as DNA: TGTGCCAGCAGCCTCCGGGATGGCCTTAACTATGGCTACACCTTC. Its translation: CASSLRDGLNYGYTF. J is TRBJ1-2 and V is TRBV3-1; D unresolved. Germline V gene lookup returns CDR1 LGHDT and CDR2 YNNKEL (reference sequence). Trimming left V 4 bases short and J 1 base short, with 13 bases between. The CDR3 runs 15 residues.

V usage is TRBV28 and J usage is TRBJ2-2; D unresolved. In germline, CDR1 is MDHEN, CDR2 SYDVKM. The CDR3 is 12 residues long. V was pared by 6 bases and J by 5 bases, with 7 bases between. CDR3 DNA: TGTGCCAGCAGATTACAAACCGGGGAGCTGTTTTTT. Its protein product is CASRLQTGELFF.

V gene TRBV5-1 combines with J gene TRBJ1-1; maybe TRBD1 (6 bases). Germline V gene lookup returns CDR1 SGHRS and CDR2 YFSETQ. Between the trimmed V and J ends, which lost 5 bases and 4 bases, there was a span of 15 bases. The CDR3 totals 14 residues. CDR3 DNA sequence: TGCGCCAGCAGAGGACAAGGGGGAATCACTGAAGCTTTCTTT. It codes for CASRGQGGITEAFF.

Here the CDR3 DNA reads TGTGCCAGCAGCCAAGACCCCCCGGACCCAGCGGAAGCTTTCTTT. It specifies CASSQDPPDPAEAFF. The V gene is TRBV4-2, the J gene TRBJ1-1, with D unresolved. V was cut by 0 bases and J by 8 bases, with 16 bases left in between. This CDR3 has 15 residues. Germline CDR1 and CDR2: LGHNA and YNFKEQ.

This clonotype occurred once. The chain uses TRBV15 and TRBJ2-5, with a weak D call TRBD1 (6 bases). The CDR3 covers 15 residues. Between the trimmed V and J ends, which lost 2 bases and 1 base, there was a span of 11 bases. Germline V gene data show CDR1 as LNHNV and CDR2 as YYDKDF (reference sequence). CDR3 DNA sequence: TGTGCCACCAGCAGACCCCAGGGGAGCCAAGAGACCCAGTACTTC. Translated, it gives CATSRPQGSQETQYF.

This clonotype occurred a few times. This chain joins TRBV3-1 and TRBJ2-2, with D unclear. Trimming shortened V by 1 base and J by 3 bases, and 15 bases separated the two germline ends. The CDR3 has 17 residues. Germline assignment: CDR1 LGHDT and CDR2 YNNKEL (reference sequence). The CDR3, as DNA: TGTGCCAGCAGCCAAGCCCCGAATTTCCTCGACACCGGGGAGCTGTTTTTT. Translation: CASSQAPNFLDTGELFF. The full variable domain, with the rest looked up from reference TRBV3-1 and TRBJ2-2, is DTAVSQTPKYLVTQMGNDKSIKCEQNLGHDTMYWYKQDSKKFLKIMFSYNNKELIINETVPNRFSPKSPDKAHLNLHINSLELGDSAVYFCASSQAPNFLDTGELFFGEGSRLTVL.

The rearrangement joins TRBV7-3 to TRBJ2-2, with 11 bases lining up with TRBD2. Trimming cost V 6 bases and J 2 bases; bases outside gene matches: 8. This CDR3 has 17 residues. CDR1 is SGHTA, CDR2 FQGTGA, per germline. In DNA form, the CDR3 reads TGTGCCAGCAGAGATCTAGCGGGGGGACAAAACACCGGGGAGCTGTTTTTT. It yields the protein CASRDLAGGQNTGELFF.

This clonotype was observed a handful of times. J is TRBJ2-1 and V is TRBV9; no clear D. The CDR3 extends over 16 amino acids. CDR1 is SGDLS, CDR2 YYNGEE, per germline. Trimming pared 0 bases from V and 0 bases from J, leaving 10 bases between. The CDR3 nucleotides read TGTGCCAGCAGCGTAGCCGGCGCCAGCTCCTACAATGAGCAGTTCTTC. Its translation is CASSVAGASSYNEQFF.

This clonotype was counted many times. The chain links TRBV6-1 to TRBJ2-2, with 7 bases matching TRBD2. V was clipped by 6 bases and J by 6 bases; unmatched bases: 16. Germline CDR1 MNHNS, CDR2 SASEGT. The CDR3 is 17 residues long. The CDR3 loop is CASSDLGLAVRAGELFF. In nucleotides, the CDR3 is TGTGCCAGCAGCGACCTGGGGCTAGCGGTGAGGGCCGGGGAGCTGTTTTTT.

This clonotype was seen a handful of times. The genes are TRBV6-1 and TRBJ2-2, with 8 bases fitting TRBD1. V shed 0 bases, J shed 8 bases, and the junction held 2 bases outside the gene matches. Germline V gene data show CDR1 as MNHNS and CDR2 as SASEGT. The length of the CDR3 is 14 residues. The CDR3: CASSEATGAGELFF. As DNA, the CDR3 is TGTGCCAGCAGTGAAGCGACAGGGGCGGGGGAGCTGTTTTTT.

There are many counts of this clonotype. The chain has TRBV6-1 and TRBJ1-6; D call uncertain. V was clipped by 5 bases and J by 5 bases, with 10 bases between them. Germline loops: CDR1 MNHNS, CDR2 SASEGT. This CDR3 is 14 amino acids long. Here the CDR3 DNA reads TGTGCCAGCAGTATGACCCAAAATAATTCACCCCTCCACTTT. Protein product: CASSMTQNNSPLHF.

This clonotype was recorded a few times. A read error may account for a junction end that differs from germline. The chain employs TRBV5-1 and TRBJ2-5; D unclear. There are 13 residues in the CDR3. Germline CDR1 SGHRS, CDR2 YFSETQ. Here the CDR3 reads CASSHLDQKTQYF. For the CDR3, the DNA is TGCGCCAGCAGCCATCTGGACCAAAAGACCCAGTACTTC.

This chain links TRBV20-1 with TRBJ1-1; a weak D match, TRBD1 (6 bases). Per germline, CDR1 DFQATT and CDR2 SNEGSKA (reference sequence). The V gene lost 8 bases and the J gene lost 5 bases, with 18 bases spanning the gap. CDR3 size: 13 residues. The CDR3: CSPGQGGSTEAFF. Written as DNA, the CDR3 is TGCAGTCCCGGGCAAGGGGGATCTACTGAAGCTTTCTTT.

This clonotype was seen more than once but under ten times. The gene calls are TRBV10-3 and TRBJ2-5, with D possibly TRBD2 on 5 matching bases. V shed 2 bases and J shed 1 base, with 14 bases lying between them. The CDR3 length is 16 residues. CDR1 and CDR2 from the germline V gene are ENHRY and SYGVKD. In nucleotides, the CDR3 is TGTGCCATCAGTGAGATTAGTGAGGGATTCCAAGAGACCCAGTACTTC. This translates into CAISEISEGFQETQYF.

The gene calls are TRBV10-3 and TRBJ1-2, with D possibly matching TRBD1 (5 bases). This CDR3 comprises 14 residues. Trimming cost V 7 bases and J 0 bases, with 12 bases left between them. Per germline, CDR1 ENHRY and CDR2 SYGVKD. CDR3 DNA sequence: TGTGCCATCACCCGGGACCCAGCTAACTATGGCTACACCTTC. This translates into CAITRDPANYGYTF.

This clonotype was detected a few times. This rearrangement joins TRBV30 to TRBJ1-5; 9 bases agree with TRBD1. Trimming took 4 bases from V and 3 from J; bases not matched to a gene: 10. The CDR3 has 16 amino acids. CDR1 GTSNPN and CDR2 SVGIG come from the germline V gene (reference sequence). The CDR3, as DNA: TGTGCCTGGATGTCCCGGACAGGGGACCACAATCAGCCCCAGCATTTT. This translates into CAWMSRTGDHNQPQHF.

The chain recombines TRBV4-2 with TRBJ1-1; 9 bases align to TRBD1. This CDR3 is 16 amino acids long. The junction had 6 bases not matched to a gene; V was cut back by 1 base and J by 3 bases. Germline V CDR1 and CDR2: LGHNA, YNFKEQ. CDR3 in amino acids: CASSQVPRQGDTEAFF. The CDR3, as DNA: TGTGCCAGCAGCCAAGTCCCCCGACAGGGGGACACTGAAGCTTTCTTT.